This is a list of T cell receptor beta chains from one sample in a study of blood T cell repertoires in COVID-19. Clones were read by immunoSEQ multiplex PCR, and TCRdb kept only the in-frame ones, dropping some. Here the sample spans 70,000 to 95,000 clones, 75% to 90% being singletons. The sample comprised peripheral blood. All receptors derive from a man in his fifties with active COVID-19. Both conserved end residues are part of each CDR3. The D gene is left open where the match is weak. Size is stated for part of the rows, as once, few or many counts, or as a class when the clone is expanded.

j_call | clone_size | d_call | v_call | cdr3_nt | cdr3_aa
TRBJ2-5 | . | . | TRBV12-2 | TGTGCAAGTCGCTTGGGCAGTCAAGAGACCCAGTACTTC | CASRLGSQETQYF
TRBJ2-1 | . | TRBD2 | TRBV6-5 | TGTGCCAGCAGTTCATCCGGACTAGCGGGGATCGATGAGCAGTTCTTC | CASSSSGLAGIDEQFF
TRBJ1-3 | . | . | TRBV19 | TGTGCCAGTAGGTTACAGGGTGGCTCTGGAAACACCATATATTTT | CASRLQGGSGNTIYF
TRBJ1-3 | . | TRBD1 | TRBV30 | TGTGCCTGGGGACAGGGGACCATATCTGGAAACACCATATATTTT | CAWGQGTISGNTIYF
TRBJ2-7 | . | TRBD1 | TRBV15 | TGTGCCACCAGCAGACTAAATCAGGGGGCCTACGAGCAGTACTTC | CATSRLNQGAYEQYF
TRBJ1-4 | . | . | TRBV2 | TGTGCCAGCAGCCGGGAGGGCACAACTAATGAAAAACTGTTTTTT | CASSREGTTNEKLFF
TRBJ2-7 | . | TRBD2 | TRBV20-1 | TGCAGTGCTAGTGAACTAGCGAAGAGCTCCTACGAGCAGTACTTC | CSASELAKSSYEQYF
TRBJ2-5 | . | TRBD2 | TRBV20-1 | TGCAGTGCTAGTTCTGAAGTCCTAGCGGGCCAAGAGACCCAGTACTTC | CSASSEVLAGQETQYF
TRBJ2-7 | . | . | TRBV7-9 | TGTGCCAGCAGCTTAGTTGCCGGCTCCTACGAGCAGTACTTC | CASSLVAGSYEQYF
TRBJ1-5 | . | TRBD1 | TRBV24-1 | TGTGCCACCAGACAAGACAGGGGATTCAATCAGCCCCAGCATTTT | CATRQDRGFNQPQHF
TRBJ2-7 | once | . | TRBV4-1 | TGCGCCAGCAGCCGGGATGCAGGCAGGGCATCCTACGAGCAGTACTTC | CASSRDAGRASYEQYF
TRBJ2-1 | . | TRBD1 | TRBV6-2/TRBV6-3 | TGTGCCAGCAGTCCCACCGGGACAGGGGGCGGTTATGAGCAGTTCTTC | CASSPTGTGGGYEQFF
TRBJ1-6 | . | . | TRBV7-9 | TGTGCCAACTGCTCCTATAATTCACCCCTCCACTTT | CANCSYNSPLHF
TRBJ2-5 | . | TRBD2 | TRBV15 | TGTGCCACCAGCAGAGGAGGGACTAGCGGGAGGGCCGAGACCCAGTACTTC | CATSRGGTSGRAETQYF
TRBJ2-3 | . | . | TRBV5-4 | TGTGCCAGCAGCCCCTTGGGGGGGCGCCGAGATACGCAGTATTTT | CASSPLGGRRDTQYF
TRBJ2-1 | . | . | TRBV7-6 | TGTGCCAGCAGCTACGGTAGTGAGCAGTTCTTC | CASSYGSEQFF
TRBJ1-1 | . | . | TRBV6-5 | TGTGCCAGCAGAAAAAAGCAGGGAGGGGGCACTGAAGCTTTCTTT | CASRKKQGGGTEAFF
TRBJ1-4 | . | TRBD1 | TRBV7-2 | TGTGCCAGCAGCTCGAAAACAGGGGGGGAAAAACTGTTTTTT | CASSSKTGGEKLFF
TRBJ2-7 | . | TRBD2 | TRBV4-3 | TGCGCCAGCAGCGTGGGGTTAGGGACTAGCGTCCACGAGCAGTACTTC | CASSVGLGTSVHEQYF
TRBJ2-1 | . | . | TRBV9 | TGTGCCACCTCCCTGGGCAACCCCTACAATGAGCAGTTCTTC | CATSLGNPYNEQFF
TRBJ2-3 | . | . | TRBV7-8 | TGTGCCAGCAGCTTAGTAAGAGTACGCGCAGATACGCAGTATTTT | CASSLVRVRADTQYF
TRBJ1-1 | . | . | TRBV30 | TGTGCCTGGAGCCGGGACTACACTGAAGCTTTCTTT | CAWSRDYTEAFF
TRBJ2-6 | . | . | TRBV5-1 | TGCGCCAGCAGCTTGGACAGAGCTGGGGCCAACGTCCTGACTTTC | CASSLDRAGANVLTF
TRBJ2-5 | . | . | TRBV5-6 | TGTGCCAGCAGCTCGACAGGTCAAGAGACCCAGTACTTC | CASSSTGQETQYF
TRBJ2-1 | . | TRBD1 | TRBV18 | TGTGCCAGCTCACCACTCGGACAGGGTCCGAACAATGAGCAGTTCTTC | CASSPLGQGPNNEQFF
TRBJ1-4 | . | TRBD1 | TRBV5-1 | TGCGCCAGCAGCTTGGGGACAGGGGAAAACGAAAAACTGTTTTTT | CASSLGTGENEKLFF
TRBJ2-1 | . | TRBD2 | TRBV5-8 | TGTGCCAGCAGCTACCTGCGACTAGCGGGGTACAATGAGCAGTTCTTC | CASSYLRLAGYNEQFF
TRBJ2-1 | . | TRBD1 | TRBV10-3 | TGTGCCATCAGAGCCGGGACAGGAGCCTACAATGAGCAGTTCTTC | CAIRAGTGAYNEQFF
TRBJ2-5 | . | . | TRBV5-1 | TGCGCCAGCAGCTTCCGACTAGAGGAGACCCAGTACTTC | CASSFRLEETQYF
TRBJ1-2 | . | TRBD1 | TRBV11-2 | TGTGCCAGCAGCCTCGACAGGGACCCATATGGCTACACCTTC | CASSLDRDPYGYTF
TRBJ2-1 | once | . | TRBV6-5 | TGTGCCAGCAGTTACCAGTACAGGGCTTACAATGAGCAGTTCTTC | CASSYQYRAYNEQFF
TRBJ1-4 | . | . | TRBV5-1 | TGCGCCAGCAGCCGAGACAGTTCCACTAATGAAAAACTGTTTTTT | CASSRDSSTNEKLFF
TRBJ2-7 | . | TRBD2 | TRBV3-1/TRBV3-2 | TGTGCCAGCAGCCAAGTCTCTAGCGGGCCGGCCGAGCAGTACTTC | CASSQVSSGPAEQYF
TRBJ2-1 | . | . | TRBV24-1 | TGTGCCACCAGTGATTTATCGGGGGGCACGCATGAGCAGTTCTTC | CATSDLSGGTHEQFF
TRBJ2-1 | . | TRBD2 | TRBV28 | TGTGCCAGCAACGTCTGGGCGGGGGGCCTTGGGGCTCTGAATGAGCAGTTCTTC | CASNVWAGGLGALNEQFF
TRBJ2-7 | . | TRBD2 | TRBV7-2 | TGTGCCAGCAGCTTAGGGACGGGGCGGGAGTTCGCCTACGAGCAGTACTTC | CASSLGTGREFAYEQYF
TRBJ2-7 | . | TRBD2 | TRBV19 | TGTGCCAGTAGTTTGCTAGCGGGAGTGAACGAGCAGTACTTC | CASSLLAGVNEQYF
TRBJ2-7 | . | TRBD1 | TRBV14 | TGTGCCAGCAGCCGTCCAGGGACAGGGGGTAGGGAGCAGTACTTC | CASSRPGTGGREQYF
TRBJ2-7 | . | TRBD2 | TRBV6-5 | TGTGCCAGCAGTTACGGGAGGGCCTACGAGCAGTACTTC | CASSYGRAYEQYF
TRBJ1-1 | . | . | TRBV6-5 | TGTGCCAGCAGTCTTACCATGGGGGGTAGCACTGAAGCTTTCTTT | CASSLTMGGSTEAFF
TRBJ1-1 | once | . | TRBV2 | TGTGCCAGCAGCCTCTCTGGCGGTGAAGCTTTCTTT | CASSLSGGEAFF
TRBJ2-1 | . | . | TRBV25-1 | TGTGCCAGCAGTGATGGGGGCGAGATTTTAAATGAGCAGTTCTTC | CASSDGGEILNEQFF
TRBJ2-5 | . | . | TRBV19 | TGTGCCAGTAGTATATCACAGGGATTGAAGACCCAGTACTTC | CASSISQGLKTQYF
TRBJ2-7 | . | . | TRBV11-2 | TGTGCCAGCAGCTTAGCGGGGTTTGAATACGAGCAGTACTTC | CASSLAGFEYEQYF
TRBJ2-1 | . | TRBD2 | TRBV7-9 | TGTGCCAGCAGCCTATATCGGACTAGCGGATACAATGAGCAGTTCTTC | CASSLYRTSGYNEQFF
TRBJ2-7 | . | . | TRBV4-1 | TGCGCCAGCAGCCAACGTGGGACACCACCCTACGAGCAGTACTTC | CASSQRGTPPYEQYF
TRBJ1-1 | . | . | TRBV29-1 | TGCAGCGTTGAGGGCTTGGCAGGCCTGAACACTGAAGCTTTCTTT | CSVEGLAGLNTEAFF
TRBJ1-1 | once | . | TRBV19 | TGTGCCAGTAGTGAACGACAGTTGAACACTGAAGCTTTCTTT | CASSERQLNTEAFF
TRBJ2-1 | once | TRBD2 | TRBV18 | TGTGCCAGCTCACCAACGACTAGCGGTGGCAATGAGCAGTTCTTC | CASSPTTSGGNEQFF
TRBJ2-7 | . | . | TRBV7-2 | TGTGCCAGCAGCTTAAAGGAGGGTACCACCTACGAGCAGTACTTC | CASSLKEGTTYEQYF
TRBJ2-3 | . | . | TRBV5-4 | TGTGCCAGCAGCTCACTTAAACGTACAGATACGCAGTATTTT | CASSSLKRTDTQYF
TRBJ2-5 | . | TRBD1 | TRBV7-9 | TGTGCCAGCAGCTGGGGACAGGCACAAGAGACCCAGTACTTC | CASSWGQAQETQYF
TRBJ1-4 | . | . | TRBV5-1 | TGCGCCAGCAGGGGCGAGAGTGAAAAACTGTTTTTT | CASRGESEKLFF
TRBJ2-3 | . | TRBD1 | TRBV18 | TGTGCCAGCTCACCAGGGACAGGGGGCCCGGCCTACACAGATACGCAGTATTTT | CASSPGTGGPAYTDTQYF
TRBJ2-7 | . | TRBD1 | TRBV29-1 | TGCAGCGTTGTCGGGACAGGGTACGAGCAGTACTTC | CSVVGTGYEQYF
TRBJ2-3 | . | . | TRBV9 | TGTGCCAGCAACGTAGGACTGACAGATACGCAGTATTTT | CASNVGLTDTQYF
TRBJ2-5 | . | TRBD1 | TRBV23-1 | TGCGCCAGCAGGACTAACAGGGGGAAAGAGACCCAGTACTTC | CASRTNRGKETQYF